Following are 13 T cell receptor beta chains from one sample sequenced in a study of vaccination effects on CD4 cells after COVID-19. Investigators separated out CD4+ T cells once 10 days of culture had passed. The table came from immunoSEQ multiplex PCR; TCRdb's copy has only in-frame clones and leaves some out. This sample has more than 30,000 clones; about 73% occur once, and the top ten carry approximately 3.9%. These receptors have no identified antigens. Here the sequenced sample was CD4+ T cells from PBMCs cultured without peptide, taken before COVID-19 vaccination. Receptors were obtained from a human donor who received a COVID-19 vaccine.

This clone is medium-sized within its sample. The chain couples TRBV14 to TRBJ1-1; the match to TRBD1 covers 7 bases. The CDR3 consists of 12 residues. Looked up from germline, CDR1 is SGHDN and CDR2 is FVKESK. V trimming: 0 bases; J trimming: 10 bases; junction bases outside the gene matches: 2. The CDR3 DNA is TGTGCCAGCAGCCAAGATGCAGGGGGAGCTTTCTTT. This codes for CASSQDAGGAFF.

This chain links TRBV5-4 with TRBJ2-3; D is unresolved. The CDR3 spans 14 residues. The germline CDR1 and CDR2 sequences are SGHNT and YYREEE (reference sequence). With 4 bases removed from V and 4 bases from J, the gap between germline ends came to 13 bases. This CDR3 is CASSLALASDTQYF. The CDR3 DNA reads TGTGCCAGCAGCCTGGCCCTTGCCTCAGATACGCAGTATTTT.

The CDR3 nucleotides read TGCGCCAGCAGGCTCTTGGGGGGGTCCAGCACCGGGGAGCTGTTTTTT. Translation: CASRLLGGSSTGELFF. The chain is built from TRBV5-1 and TRBJ2-2, with 7 bases matching TRBD2. CDR1 SGHRS and CDR2 YFSETQ come from the germline V gene. J was trimmed by 4 bases and V by 5 bases; bases with no gene match: 11. The CDR3 has 16 amino acids.

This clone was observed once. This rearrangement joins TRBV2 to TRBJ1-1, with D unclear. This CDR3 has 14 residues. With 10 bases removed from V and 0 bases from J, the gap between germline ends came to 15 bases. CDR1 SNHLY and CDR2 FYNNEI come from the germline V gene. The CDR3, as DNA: TGTGCCACCAGGATGCGGGTAATGAACACTGAAGCTTTCTTT. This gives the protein CATRMRVMNTEAFF.

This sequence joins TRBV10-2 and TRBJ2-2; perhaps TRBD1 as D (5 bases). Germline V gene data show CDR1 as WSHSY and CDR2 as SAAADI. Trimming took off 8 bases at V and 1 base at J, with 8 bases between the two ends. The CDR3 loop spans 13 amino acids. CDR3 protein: CASDRMNTGELFF. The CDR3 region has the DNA TGCGCCAGCGACAGAATGAACACCGGGGAGCTGTTTTTT.

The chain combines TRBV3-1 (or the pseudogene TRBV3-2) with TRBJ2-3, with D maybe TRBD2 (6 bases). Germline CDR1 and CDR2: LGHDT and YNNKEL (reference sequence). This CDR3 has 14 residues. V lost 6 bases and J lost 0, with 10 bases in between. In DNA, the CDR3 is TGTGCCAGCAGACAAAGCGGGAGCACAGATACGCAGTATTTT. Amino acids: CASRQSGSTDTQYF.

Written as DNA, the CDR3 is TGTGCCAGCAGTCGAGGGACAGGTTGGCATATTCTCTCTGGAAACACCATATATTTT. It codes for CASSRGTGWHILSGNTIYF. The V gene is TRBV28, the J gene TRBJ1-3; TRBD1 matches 8 bases. Germline loops: CDR1 MDHEN, CDR2 SYDVKM. This CDR3 has 19 amino acids. V lost 5 bases and J lost 0; bases outside the gene matches: 15. Variable domain in full (rest from reference TRBV28 and TRBJ1-3): DVKVTQSSRYLVKRTGEKVFLECVQDMDHENMFWYRQDPGLGLRLIYFSYDVKMKEKGDIPEGYSVSREKKERFSLILESASTNQTSMYLCASSRGTGWHILSGNTIYFGEGSWLTVV.

The CDR3 region is CASSFRGASYEQYF. CDR3 nucleotides: TGTGCCAGCAGCTTCCGGGGAGCGTCCTACGAGCAGTACTTC. The chain is built from TRBV7-2 and TRBJ2-7; D is possibly TRBD2 (5 bases). Germline loops: CDR1 SGHTA, CDR2 FQGNSA. The CDR3 has 14 residues. V shed 3 bases and J shed 1 base, with 10 bases lying between them.

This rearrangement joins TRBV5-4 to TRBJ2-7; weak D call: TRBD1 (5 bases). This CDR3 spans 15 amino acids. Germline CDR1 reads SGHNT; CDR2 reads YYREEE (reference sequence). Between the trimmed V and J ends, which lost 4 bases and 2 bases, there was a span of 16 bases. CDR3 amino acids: CASSQDTYHTYEQYF. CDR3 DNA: TGTGCCAGCAGCCAGGACACTTATCACACCTACGAGCAGTACTTC.

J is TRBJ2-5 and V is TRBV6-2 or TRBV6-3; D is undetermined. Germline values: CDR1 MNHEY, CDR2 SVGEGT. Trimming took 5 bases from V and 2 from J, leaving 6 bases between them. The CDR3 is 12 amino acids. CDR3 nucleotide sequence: TGTGCCAGCAGTCTGGGACAAGAGACCCAGTACTTC. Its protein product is CASSLGQETQYF.

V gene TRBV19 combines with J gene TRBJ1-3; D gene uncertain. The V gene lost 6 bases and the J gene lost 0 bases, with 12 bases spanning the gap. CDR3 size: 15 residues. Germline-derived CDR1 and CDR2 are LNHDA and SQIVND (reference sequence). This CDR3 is CASSNFRFSGNTIYF. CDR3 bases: TGTGCCAGTAGCAACTTCAGGTTCTCTGGAAACACCATATATTTT.

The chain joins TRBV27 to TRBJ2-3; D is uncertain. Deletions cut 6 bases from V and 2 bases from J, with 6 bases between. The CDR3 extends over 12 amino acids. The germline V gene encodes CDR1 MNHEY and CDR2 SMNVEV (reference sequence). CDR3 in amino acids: CASRTITDTQYF. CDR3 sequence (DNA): TGTGCCAGCAGAACAATCACAGATACGCAGTATTTT.

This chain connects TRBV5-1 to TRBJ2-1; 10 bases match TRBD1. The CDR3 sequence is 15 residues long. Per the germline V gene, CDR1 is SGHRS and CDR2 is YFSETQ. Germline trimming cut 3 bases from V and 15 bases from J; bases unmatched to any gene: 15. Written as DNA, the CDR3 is TGCGCCAGCAGCTCCGGGACAGGGGTCTACACCGCCGGGTTCTTC. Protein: CASSSGTGVYTAGFF.